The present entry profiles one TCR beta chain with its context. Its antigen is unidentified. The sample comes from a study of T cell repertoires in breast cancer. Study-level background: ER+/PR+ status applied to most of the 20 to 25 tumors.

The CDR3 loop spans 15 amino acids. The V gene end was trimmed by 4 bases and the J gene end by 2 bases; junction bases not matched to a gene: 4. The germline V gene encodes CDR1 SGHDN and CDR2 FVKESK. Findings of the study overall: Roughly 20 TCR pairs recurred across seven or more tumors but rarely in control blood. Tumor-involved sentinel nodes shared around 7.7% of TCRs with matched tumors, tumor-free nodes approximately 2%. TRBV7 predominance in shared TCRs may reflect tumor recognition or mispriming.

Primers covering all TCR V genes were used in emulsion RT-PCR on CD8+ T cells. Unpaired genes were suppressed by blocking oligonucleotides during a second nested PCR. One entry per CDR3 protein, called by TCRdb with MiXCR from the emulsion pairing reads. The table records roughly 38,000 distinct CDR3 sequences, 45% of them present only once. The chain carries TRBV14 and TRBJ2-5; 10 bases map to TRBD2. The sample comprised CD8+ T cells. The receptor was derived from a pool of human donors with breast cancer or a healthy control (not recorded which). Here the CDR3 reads CASSRTTSGQETQYF. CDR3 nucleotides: TGTGCCAGCAGCCGGACGACTAGCGGGCAAGAGACCCAGTACTTC.